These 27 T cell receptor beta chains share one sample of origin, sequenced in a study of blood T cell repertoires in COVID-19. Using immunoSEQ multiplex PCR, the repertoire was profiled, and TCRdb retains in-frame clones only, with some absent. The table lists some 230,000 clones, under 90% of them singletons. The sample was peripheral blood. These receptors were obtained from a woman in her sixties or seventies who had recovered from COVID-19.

CDR3 region: CASSSGWNEDTEAFF. DNA of the CDR3: TGCGCCAGCAGCTCGGGGTGGAACGAGGACACTGAAGCTTTCTTT. This rearrangement joins TRBV5-1 to TRBJ1-1; D not resolved. The CDR3 runs to 15 residues. Germline lookup yields CDR1 SGHRS and CDR2 YFSETQ. Trimming pared 3 bases from V and 3 bases from J, leaving 15 bases between.

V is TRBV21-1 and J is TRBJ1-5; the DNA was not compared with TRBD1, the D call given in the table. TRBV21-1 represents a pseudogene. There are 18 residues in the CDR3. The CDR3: CASSRVGQGWGSNQPQHF. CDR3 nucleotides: TGTGCCAGCAGCCGGGTAGGACAGGGGTGGGGTAGCAATCAGCCCCAGCATTTT.

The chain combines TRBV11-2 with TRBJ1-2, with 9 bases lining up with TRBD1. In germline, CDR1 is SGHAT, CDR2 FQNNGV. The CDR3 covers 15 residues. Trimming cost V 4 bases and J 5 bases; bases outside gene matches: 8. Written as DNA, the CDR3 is TGTGCCAGCAGCTCGTCACAGGGGGCTCGGTATGGCTACACCTTC. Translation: CASSSSQGARYGYTF.

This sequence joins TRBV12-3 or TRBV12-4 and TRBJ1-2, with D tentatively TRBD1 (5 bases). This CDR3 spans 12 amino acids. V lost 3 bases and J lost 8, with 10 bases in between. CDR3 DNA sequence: TGTGCCAGCAGTTTGACAGAAATCGGCTACACCTTC. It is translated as CASSLTEIGYTF.

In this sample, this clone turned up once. The CDR3 spells CASSRSGGGYGYTF. CDR3 sequence (DNA): TGTGCCAGCAGCCGGTCAGGGGGCGGCTATGGCTACACCTTC. The chain employs TRBV3-1 (or the pseudogene TRBV3-2) and TRBJ1-2, with 8 bases that match TRBD1. Germline CDR1 is LGHDT and CDR2 is YNNKEL (reference sequence). V shed 4 bases, J shed 4 bases, and the junction held 5 bases outside the gene matches. The CDR3 loop spans 14 amino acids.

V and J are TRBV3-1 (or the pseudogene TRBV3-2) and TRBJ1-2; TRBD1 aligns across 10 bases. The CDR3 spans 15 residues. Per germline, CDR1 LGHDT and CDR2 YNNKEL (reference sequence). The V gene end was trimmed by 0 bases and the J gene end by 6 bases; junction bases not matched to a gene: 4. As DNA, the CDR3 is TGTGCCAGCAGCCAAGACGGGACAGGGGCCGATGGCTACACCTTC. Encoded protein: CASSQDGTGADGYTF.

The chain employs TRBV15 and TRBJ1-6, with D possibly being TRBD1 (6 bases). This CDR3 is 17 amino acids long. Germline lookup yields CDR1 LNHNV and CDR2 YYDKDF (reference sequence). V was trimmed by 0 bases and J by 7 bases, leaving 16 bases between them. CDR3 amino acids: CATSRERSGTWNSPLHF. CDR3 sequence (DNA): TGTGCCACCAGCAGAGAAAGATCAGGGACATGGAATTCACCCCTCCACTTT.

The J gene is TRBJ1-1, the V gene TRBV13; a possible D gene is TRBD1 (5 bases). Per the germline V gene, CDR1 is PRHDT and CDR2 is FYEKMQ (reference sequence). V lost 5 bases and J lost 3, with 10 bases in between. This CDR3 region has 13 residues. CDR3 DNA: TGTGCCAGCAGCCCTGGGACTCACACTGAAGCTTTCTTT. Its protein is CASSPGTHTEAFF.

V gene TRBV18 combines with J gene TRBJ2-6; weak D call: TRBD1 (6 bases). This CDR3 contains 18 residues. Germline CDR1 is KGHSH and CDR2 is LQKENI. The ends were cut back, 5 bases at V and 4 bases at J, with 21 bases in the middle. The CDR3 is CASSMGRDTGYGANVLTF. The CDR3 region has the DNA TGTGCCAGCTCAATGGGACGGGACACGGGGTACGGGGCCAACGTCCTGACTTTC.

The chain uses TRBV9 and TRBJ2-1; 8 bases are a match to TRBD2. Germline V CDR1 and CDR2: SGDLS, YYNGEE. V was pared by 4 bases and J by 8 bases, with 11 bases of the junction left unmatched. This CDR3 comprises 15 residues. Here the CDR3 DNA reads TGTGCCAGCAGCCTCGGGGGGGCCCAGGTCCATGAGCAGTTCTTC. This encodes CASSLGGAQVHEQFF.

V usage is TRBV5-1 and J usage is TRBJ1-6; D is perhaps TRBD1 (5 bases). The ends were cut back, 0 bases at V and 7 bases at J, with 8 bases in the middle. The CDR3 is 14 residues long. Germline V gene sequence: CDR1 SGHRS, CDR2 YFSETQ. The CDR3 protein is CASSLARENSPLHF. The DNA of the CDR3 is TGCGCCAGCAGCTTGGCCAGGGAAAATTCACCCCTCCACTTT.

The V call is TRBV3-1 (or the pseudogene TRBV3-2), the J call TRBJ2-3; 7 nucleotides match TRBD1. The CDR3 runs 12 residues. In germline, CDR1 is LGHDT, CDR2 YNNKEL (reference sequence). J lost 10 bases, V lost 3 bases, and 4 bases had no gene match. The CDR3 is CASSHQGVAQYF. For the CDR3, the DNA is TGTGCCAGCAGCCACCAGGGGGTGGCGCAGTATTTT.

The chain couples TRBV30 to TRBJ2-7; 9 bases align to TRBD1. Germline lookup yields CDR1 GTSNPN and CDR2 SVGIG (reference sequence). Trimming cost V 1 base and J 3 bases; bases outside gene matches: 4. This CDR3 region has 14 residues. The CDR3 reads CAWSESTGGYEQYF. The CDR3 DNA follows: TGTGCCTGGAGTGAATCGACAGGGGGCTACGAGCAGTACTTC.

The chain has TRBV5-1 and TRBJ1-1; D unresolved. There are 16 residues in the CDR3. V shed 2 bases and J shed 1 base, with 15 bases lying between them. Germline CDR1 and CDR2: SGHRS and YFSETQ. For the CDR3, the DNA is TGCGCCAGCAGCTTAGGTCCTACCGGGTCGAACACTGAAGCTTTCTTT. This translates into CASSLGPTGSNTEAFF.

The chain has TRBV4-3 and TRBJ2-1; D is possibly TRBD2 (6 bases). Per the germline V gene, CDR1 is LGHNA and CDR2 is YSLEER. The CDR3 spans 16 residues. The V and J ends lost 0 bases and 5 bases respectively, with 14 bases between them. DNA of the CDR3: TGCGCCAGCAGCCAAGATTGGACTAAAGGGGACAATGAGCAGTTCTTC. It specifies CASSQDWTKGDNEQFF.

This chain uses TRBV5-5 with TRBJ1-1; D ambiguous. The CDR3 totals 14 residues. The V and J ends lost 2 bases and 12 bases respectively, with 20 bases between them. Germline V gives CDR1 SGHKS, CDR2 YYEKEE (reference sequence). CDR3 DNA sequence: TGTGCCAGCAGCTTTGGGTACAGCTCCTTCCCCACTTTCTTT. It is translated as CASSFGYSSFPTFF.

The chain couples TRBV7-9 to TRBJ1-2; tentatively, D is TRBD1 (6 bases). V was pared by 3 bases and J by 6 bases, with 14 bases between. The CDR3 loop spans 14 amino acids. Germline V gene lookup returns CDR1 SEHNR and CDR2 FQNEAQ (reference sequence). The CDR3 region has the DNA TGTGCCAGCAGCTTTACGGGGGGCGCGGATGGCTACACCTTC. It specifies CASSFTGGADGYTF.

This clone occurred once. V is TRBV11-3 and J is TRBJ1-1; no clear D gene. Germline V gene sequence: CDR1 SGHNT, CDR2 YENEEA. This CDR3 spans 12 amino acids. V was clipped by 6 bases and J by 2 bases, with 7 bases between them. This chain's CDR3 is CASSSGNTEAFF. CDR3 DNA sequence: TGTGCCAGCAGTTCTGGCAACACTGAAGCTTTCTTT.

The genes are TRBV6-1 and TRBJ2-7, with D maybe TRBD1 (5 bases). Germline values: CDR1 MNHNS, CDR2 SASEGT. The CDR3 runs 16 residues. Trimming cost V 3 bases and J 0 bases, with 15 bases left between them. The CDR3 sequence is CASSDPLRGSSYEQYF. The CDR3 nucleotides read TGTGCCAGCAGTGATCCCTTAAGGGGAAGCTCCTACGAGCAGTACTTC.

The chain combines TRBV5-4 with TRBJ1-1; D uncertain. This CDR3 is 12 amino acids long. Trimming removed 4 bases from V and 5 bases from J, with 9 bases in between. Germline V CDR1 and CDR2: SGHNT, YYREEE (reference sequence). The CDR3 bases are TGTGCCAGCAGCCGACATTCGACTGAAGCTTTCTTT. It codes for CASSRHSTEAFF.

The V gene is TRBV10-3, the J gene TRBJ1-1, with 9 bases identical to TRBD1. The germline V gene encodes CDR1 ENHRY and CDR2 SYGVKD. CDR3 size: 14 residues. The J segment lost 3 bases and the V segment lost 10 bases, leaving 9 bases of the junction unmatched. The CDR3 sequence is CATSLRDRDTEAFF. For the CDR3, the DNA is TGTGCCACCTCGCTCAGGGACAGGGACACTGAAGCTTTCTTT.

CDR3 loop: CASAGLDEQYF. The CDR3 DNA is TGTGCCAGCGCGGGGCTAGACGAGCAGTACTTC. This chain uses TRBV2 with TRBJ2-7; D is possibly TRBD2 (6 bases). Trimming stripped 8 bases from V and 5 bases from J, with 10 bases between. Germline assignment: CDR1 SNHLY and CDR2 FYNNEI. The CDR3 length is 11 residues.

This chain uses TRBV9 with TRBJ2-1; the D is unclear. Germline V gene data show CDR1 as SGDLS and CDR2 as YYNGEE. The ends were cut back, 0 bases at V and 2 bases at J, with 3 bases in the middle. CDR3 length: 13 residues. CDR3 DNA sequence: TGTGCCAGCAGCGTAGCGGCCTACAATGAGCAGTTCTTC. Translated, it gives CASSVAAYNEQFF.

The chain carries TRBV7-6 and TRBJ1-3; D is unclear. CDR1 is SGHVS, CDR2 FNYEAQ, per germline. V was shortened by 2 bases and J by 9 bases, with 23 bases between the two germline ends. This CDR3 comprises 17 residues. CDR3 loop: CASSLSLRGKVSATIYF. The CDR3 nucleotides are TGTGCCAGCAGCTTATCACTTCGCGGGAAAGTGTCTGCCACCATATATTTT.

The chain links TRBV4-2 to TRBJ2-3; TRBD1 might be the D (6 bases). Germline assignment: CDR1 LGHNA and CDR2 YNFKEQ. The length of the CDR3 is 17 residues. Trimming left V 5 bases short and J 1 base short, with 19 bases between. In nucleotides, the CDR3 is TGTGCCAGCAGCTTGGGGGCCGGCCCGGCTGGCACAGATACGCAGTATTTT. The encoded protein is CASSLGAGPAGTDTQYF.

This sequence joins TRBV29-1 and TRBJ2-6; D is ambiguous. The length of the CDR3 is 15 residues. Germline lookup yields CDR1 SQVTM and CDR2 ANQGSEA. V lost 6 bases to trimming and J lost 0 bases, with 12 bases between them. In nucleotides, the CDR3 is TGCAGCGTAGGCCAGAGAGGCTCTGGGGCCAACGTCCTGACTTTC. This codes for CSVGQRGSGANVLTF.

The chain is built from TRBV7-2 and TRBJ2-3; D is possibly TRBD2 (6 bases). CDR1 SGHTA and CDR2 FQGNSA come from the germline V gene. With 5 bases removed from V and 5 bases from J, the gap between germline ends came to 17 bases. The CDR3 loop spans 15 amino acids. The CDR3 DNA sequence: TGTGCCAGCAGCCGGGCGAGCGGGTGGGAAGATACGCAGTATTTT. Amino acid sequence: CASSRASGWEDTQYF.